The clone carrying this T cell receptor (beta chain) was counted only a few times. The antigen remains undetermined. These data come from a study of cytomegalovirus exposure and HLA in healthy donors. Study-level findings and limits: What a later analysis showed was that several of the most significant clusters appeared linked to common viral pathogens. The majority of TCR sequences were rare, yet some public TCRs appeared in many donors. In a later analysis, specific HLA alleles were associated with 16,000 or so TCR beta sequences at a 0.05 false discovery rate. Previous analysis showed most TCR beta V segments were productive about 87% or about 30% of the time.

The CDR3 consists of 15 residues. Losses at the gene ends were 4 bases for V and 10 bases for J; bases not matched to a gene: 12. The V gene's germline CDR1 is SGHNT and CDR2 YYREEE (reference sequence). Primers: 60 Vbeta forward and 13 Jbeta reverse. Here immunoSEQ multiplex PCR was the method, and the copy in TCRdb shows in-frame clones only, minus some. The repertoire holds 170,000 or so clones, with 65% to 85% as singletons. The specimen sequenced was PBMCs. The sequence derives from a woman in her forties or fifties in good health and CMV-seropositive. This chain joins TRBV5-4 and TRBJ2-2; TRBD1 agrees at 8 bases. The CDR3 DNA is TGTGCCAGCAGCACCAACAGGGGGACAACGGCGGAGCTGTTTTTT. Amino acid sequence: CASSTNRGTTAELFF.